The entry below describes one TCR beta chain. The protocol was immunoSEQ multiplex PCR, while the TCRdb copy is restricted to in-frame clones and leaves out a portion. The table records about 66,000 clones, around 84% of them present only once. This entry belongs to a study of blood T cell repertoires in COVID-19. Study details: Acute-phase and convalescent COVID-19 samples originated in the United States, Italy and Spain. PBMCs, B-cell-depleted T cells, or T cells provided the cDNA or gDNA that made up the material.

CDR1 is SNHLY and CDR2 is FYNNEI in the germline V gene. Trimming removed 7 bases at V and 0 bases at J, with 13 bases between. The CDR3 has 14 amino acids. The V gene is TRBV2, the J gene TRBJ2-7; perhaps TRBD2 as D (7 bases). Input material: peripheral blood. This TCR derives from a man in his forties or fifties with active COVID-19. CDR3 DNA sequence: TGTGCCAGCACCCAAGGGGGGGGCTCCTACGAGCAGTACTTC. Protein sequence: CASTQGGGSYEQYF.